Presented here are 20 T cell receptor beta chains from one specimen sequenced in a study of blood T cell repertoires in COVID-19. The assay was immunoSEQ multiplex PCR, and TCRdb's table has in-frame clones only and misses some. The profile shows roughly 72,000 clones, 80% of them singletons. The sample comprised peripheral blood. The receptors derive from a man aged 70-80 years who had recovered from COVID-19.

The rearrangement uses TRBV5-4 and TRBJ2-7; TRBD1 aligns across 9 bases. The CDR3 consists of 14 residues. V shed 7 bases, J shed 5 bases, and the junction held 10 bases outside the gene matches. Germline V gene lookup returns CDR1 SGHNT and CDR2 YYREEE (reference sequence). The CDR3 region is CASATGTGRHEQYF. The DNA for the CDR3 is TGTGCCAGCGCGACCGGGACAGGGAGACACGAGCAGTACTTC.

The chain joins TRBV9 to TRBJ1-1, with D hard to call. Germline CDR1 is SGDLS and CDR2 is YYNGEE. V gave up 0 bases and J gave up 3 bases, with 9 bases separating them. The CDR3 covers 14 residues. CDR3 amino acids: CASSVDGGDTEAFF. In DNA, the CDR3 is TGTGCCAGCAGCGTAGACGGCGGGGACACTGAAGCTTTCTTT.

The rearrangement uses TRBV9 and TRBJ1-2; possibly TRBD1 for D (5 bases). V was pared by 3 bases and J by 8 bases, with 17 bases between. Per the germline V gene, CDR1 is SGDLS and CDR2 is YYNGEE. The CDR3 totals 14 residues. The CDR3 DNA reads as TGTGCCAGCAGCGCCACACAGGACCCGAGGGGCTACACCTTC. Translated: CASSATQDPRGYTF.

The V call is TRBV5-6, the J call TRBJ2-7; D is perhaps TRBD1 (7 bases). CDR3 length: 15 residues. From germline, CDR1 is SGHDT and CDR2 YYEEEE. Trimming removed 2 bases from V and 0 bases from J, with 12 bases in between. The CDR3 bases are TGTGCCAGCAGCTTCGGCAGGGGGGCCTCCTACGAGCAGTACTTC. Translating gives CASSFGRGASYEQYF.

This clone was counted a few times. This chain links TRBV2 with TRBJ2-1; 10 bases match TRBD2. Germline CDR1 reads SNHLY; CDR2 reads FYNNEI. Trimming took 6 bases from V and 8 from J; bases not matched to a gene: 7. This CDR3 is 14 amino acids long. The CDR3 loop reads CASRKSGRDDEQFF. The DNA of the CDR3 is TGTGCCAGCAGGAAAAGCGGGAGGGACGATGAGCAGTTCTTC.

This sequence joins TRBV7-2 and TRBJ2-5, with TRBD1 matching 7 bases. The CDR3 is made up of 14 amino acids. Trimming at V came to 3 bases and at J to 2 bases, leaving 3 bases not matched to a gene. The germline CDR1 and CDR2 sequences are SGHTA and FQGNSA. DNA for the CDR3: TGTGCCAGCAGCTTCGAACAGGGGCAAGAGACCCAGTACTTC. It encodes CASSFEQGQETQYF.

J is TRBJ2-7 and V is TRBV7-9; 9 bases agree with TRBD2. Germline V lookup: CDR1 SEHNR, CDR2 FQNEAQ (reference sequence). This CDR3 spans 16 amino acids. V lost 5 bases to trimming and J lost 3 bases; unmatched junction nucleotides: 11. CDR3 region: CASSPRLAGPNYEQYF. CDR3 bases: TGTGCCAGCAGCCCCCGCCTAGCGGGACCAAACTACGAGCAGTACTTC.

The chain has TRBV5-1 and TRBJ2-5, with 11 bases fitting TRBD1. The CDR3 covers 14 residues. The V gene end was trimmed by 4 bases and the J gene end by 5 bases; junction bases not matched to a gene: 4. Germline-derived CDR1 and CDR2 are SGHRS and YFSETQ. CDR3 sequence (DNA): TGCGCCAGCAGCCTGGACAGGGGGCGTGAGACCCAGTACTTC. This translates into CASSLDRGRETQYF. Supplemented by reference TRBV5-1 and TRBJ2-5, the full variable domain reads KAGVTQTPRYLIKTRGQQVTLSCSPISGHRSVSWYQQTPGQGLQFLFEYFSETQRNKGNFPGRFSGRQFSNSRSEMNVSTLELGDSALYLCASSLDRGRETQYFGPGTRLLVL.

V gene TRBV27 combines with J gene TRBJ2-3; a weak D match, TRBD1 (6 bases). CDR1 MNHEY and CDR2 SMNVEV come from the germline V gene (reference sequence). The V gene lost 2 bases and the J gene lost 0 bases, with 9 bases spanning the gap. The CDR3 runs to 15 residues. The CDR3 is CASSLHGQSTDTQYF. The CDR3 nucleotides are TGTGCCAGCAGTTTACATGGACAGAGCACAGATACGCAGTATTTT.

The chain recombines TRBV12-3 or TRBV12-4 with TRBJ1-1, with D unclear. V shed 5 bases and J shed 6 bases, with 10 bases lying between them. CDR3 size: 12 residues. The CDR3 coding sequence is TGTGCCAGCAGTGTAACAGTGGCTGAAGCTTTCTTT. Encoded protein: CASSVTVAEAFF.

V is TRBV11-2 and J is TRBJ2-1, with 14 positions matching TRBD2. Germline V gene data show CDR1 as SGHAT and CDR2 as FQNNGV. This CDR3 is 17 amino acids long. V shed 5 bases and J 8 bases; nucleotides not matched to a gene: 11. The CDR3 spells CASSPGLAGVRWDEQFF. In DNA, the CDR3 is TGTGCCAGCAGCCCGGGACTAGCGGGAGTCCGCTGGGATGAGCAGTTCTTC.

The chain combines TRBV7-9 with TRBJ2-4, with a weak D call TRBD1 (5 bases). This CDR3 is 14 amino acids long. CDR1 SEHNR and CDR2 FQNEAQ come from the germline V gene (reference sequence). The germline V and J ends were trimmed by 5 bases and 7 bases, with 15 bases remaining between them. CDR3 sequence: CASSRVGSGNIQYF. The CDR3 DNA reads TGTGCCAGCAGCCGGGTCGGATCAGGGAACATTCAGTACTTC.

The rearrangement uses TRBV13 and TRBJ2-5; the match to TRBD2 covers 8 bases. V gave up 5 bases and J gave up 5 bases; unmatched junction bases: 10. CDR1 PRHDT and CDR2 FYEKMQ come from the germline V gene (reference sequence). The CDR3 covers 15 residues. The CDR3 region is CASSPRVAGWETQYF. DNA for the CDR3: TGTGCCAGCAGCCCCCGGGTAGCGGGGTGGGAGACCCAGTACTTC.

The V call is TRBV12-5, the J call TRBJ1-1, with a tentative D call TRBD1 (6 bases). This CDR3 is built from 13 residues. CDR1 and CDR2 from the germline V gene are LGHNT and FRNRAP. The germline V and J ends were trimmed by 10 bases and 4 bases, with 16 bases remaining between them. The CDR3 bases are TGTGCTAACTCAGGGGATGTCGTCACTGAAGCTTTCTTT. The encoded protein is CANSGDVVTEAFF. Combining the CDR3 with reference TRBV12-5 and TRBJ1-1 gives the whole variable domain DARVTQTPRHKVTEMGQEVTMRCQPILGHNTVFWYRQTMMQGLELLAYFRNRAPLDDSGMPKDRFSAEMPDATLATLKIQPSEPRDSAVYFCANSGDVVTEAFFGQGTRLTVV.

The chain carries TRBV29-1 and TRBJ2-7; unclear D gene. V shed 2 bases and J shed 3 bases, with 14 bases lying between them. Germline lookup yields CDR1 SQVTM and CDR2 ANQGSEA. The CDR3 contains 14 residues. The chain's CDR3 is CSVEYSEKLYEQYF. CDR3 DNA: TGCAGCGTTGAATATTCGGAGAAACTCTACGAGCAGTACTTC.

CDR3 nucleotides: TGTGCCTGGAGCGCCGGGACTAGCGAGTTCTTC. Residues: CAWSAGTSEFF. The chain recombines TRBV30 with TRBJ2-1, with 10 bases fitting TRBD2. The J segment lost 14 bases and the V segment lost 3 bases, leaving 4 bases of the junction unmatched. This CDR3 comprises 11 residues. Germline V CDR1 and CDR2: GTSNPN, SVGIG (reference sequence).

The CDR3 sequence: CSAANSEKLFF. The CDR3 coding sequence is TGCAGTGCTGCCAATAGTGAAAAACTGTTTTTT. The chain joins TRBV20-1 to TRBJ1-4; no reliable D call. Germline loops: CDR1 DFQATT, CDR2 SNEGSKA (reference sequence). The CDR3 has 11 residues. The V gene lost 5 bases and the J gene lost 7 bases, with 8 bases spanning the gap.

This chain connects TRBV9 to TRBJ2-5; 11 bases line up with TRBD2. Trimming at V came to 4 bases and at J to 2 bases, leaving 7 bases not matched to a gene. Per germline, CDR1 SGDLS and CDR2 YYNGEE. The CDR3 has 16 residues. In nucleotides, the CDR3 is TGTGCCAGCAGCTCAGGGACTAGCGGCTTACAAGAGACCCAGTACTTC. Its translation: CASSSGTSGLQETQYF.

V usage is TRBV7-2 and J usage is TRBJ2-2; TRBD1 matches 7 bases. The CDR3 length is 17 residues. Germline V gene sequence: CDR1 SGHTA, CDR2 FQGNSA. V shed 5 bases, J shed 0 bases, and the junction held 9 bases outside the gene matches. The CDR3 protein is CASSRTRDRANTGELFF. The CDR3 DNA is TGTGCCAGCAGCCGTACTCGGGACAGAGCGAACACCGGGGAGCTGTTTTTT.

This chain's CDR3 is CVRSFLGLAGGPVRETQYF. The CDR3 DNA sequence: TGTGTCAGAAGCTTTCTAGGACTAGCGGGAGGTCCAGTTAGAGAGACCCAGTACTTC. J is TRBJ2-5 and V is TRBV7-5; the table's D call, TRBD2, was not checked against the DNA. TRBV7-5 is deemed a pseudogene. The CDR3 extends over 19 amino acids.